What follows describes a single TCR beta chain. Its antigen is currently not known. The sample holds no much larger clone one base away, and base qualities are not on file. Donors were roughly 40 systemically healthy Caucasian individuals from Russia aged roughly 6 to 95 years. About 10 milliliters of peripheral blood were collected from each donor into EDTA-treated Vacutainer tubes. Ficoll-Paque density-gradient centrifugation was used to isolate PBMCs, with at least 6.5 million per sample. Total RNA, at least 6 micrograms per sample, was extracted from PBMCs with Trizol reagent. For every donor, flow cytometry on a PBMC aliquot measured the percentage of naive CD45RAhigh/CD27high T cells. This sample stems from a study of blood T cells in healthy people across ages (dated by TCRdb to the mid-2010s). Regarding the study in general: Template switching captured roughly one uniquely barcoded TCR beta cDNA molecule per two T cells in model experiments. Age-related changes in TCR beta repertoire diversity were measured in the study by deep sequencing normalized with unique cDNA molecular identifiers. The donors were split into four age groups: young (average around 15 years), middle-aged (39), aged (62) and long-lived (roughly 88). To avoid experimental bias, donors of different ages were randomly spread across the sequencing lanes. The study analyzed two additional independent replicas of 1 million unique cDNA reads from the same blood draw for two donors, one aged 18 to 30 and one aged 80 or older.

Results and caveats for the whole study, not just this receptor: Total diversity estimates from one million sequenced T cells were considered lower bounds and underestimates. Observed TCR beta diversity correlated strongly with the percentage of naive T cells measured by flow cytometry. Compared with the aged group, the long-lived group had more naive CD4+ T cells, fewer expanded clones and increased TCR diversity, suggesting age selection. Observed TCR beta diversity per million T cells fell roughly linearly with age, and a significant reduction was already apparent by age roughly 40. The CMV infection status of donors was not known, potentially confounding age-related changes in expanded clonotypes. Because profiling used bulk unsorted PBMCs, naive and antigen-experienced compartments could not be compared conclusively.

The library was prepared using 5' RACE. The instrument given in TCRdb is Illumina HiSeq 2500. The second PCR ran for about 7 to 11 cycles and used a J-beta primer mix along with a sample-barcoded 5' primer. A template-switch 5' adaptor carrying 12 random nucleotides introduced a unique molecular identifier onto each TCR beta cDNA molecule. Each sample yielded at least 2.5 million CDR3-containing paired-end reads. First-strand cDNA was synthesized from all RNA with the Mint cDNA synthesis kit, primed by a TRBC-specific oligonucleotide. After uracil-DNA glycosylase treatment, a first 18-cycle PCR used universal primers M1SS and BC2_uni_R on all cDNA. As for how the authors treated the data: For normalization, 1 million high-quality reads, each with a distinct molecular identifier, were randomly selected from each sample. Instead of being binned into consensus sequences, reads that shared molecular identifiers were thrown out. MiTCR, set to a Q25 quality threshold and the strictest error-elimination algorithm, was used for CDR3 identification, clonotype clustering and error correction. Lower-bound total TCR beta diversity was estimated with a nonparametric unseen species model using Euler transformation. TCRdb redid the processing of the public reads, applying fastp at Q25 and MiXCR, and retained in-frame beta chains. Each record represents a unique CDR3 protein, reported with the most common genes and DNA among its rows. None of the V and J calls come from the authors' own analysis; TCRdb made them. The sample table lists 1.5 million to 2 million distinct CDR3 sequences, about 30% of them with a count of one. Approximately 7.7% of the sample rests with the top ten.

This receptor was identified in a woman between 25 and 40 years old in good health. Sequencing was performed on blood.

The nucleotide sequence reads TGCGCCAGCACACAACGTGGGTATGACACAGATACGCAGTATTTT. This is translated as CASTQRGYDTDTQYF. The chain was built from TRBV5-1 and TRBJ2-3; the D gene cannot be resolved reliably. Trimming at the junction amounts to 6 bases on V and 2 bases on J, and the germline ends lie 16 bases apart. The germline V gene gives CDR1 as SGHRS and CDR2 as YFSETQ. The CDR3 covers 15 residues, taking in both the cysteine and the phenylalanine. Solely the CDR3 DNA is kept, with 45 bases framed from the first base.